This TCR beta chain was identified during a study of shared clonotypes between healthy human individuals. The assay was carried out at the deep level. TCRdb's table, derived via immunoSEQ multiplex PCR, lists solely in-frame clones and lacks some. The sample consists of under 1,100,000 clones, about 75% of them appearing once. Per germline, CDR1 LNHDA and CDR2 SQIVND (reference sequence). The CDR3 covers 17 residues. V was shortened by 3 bases and J by 0 bases, with 14 bases between the two germline ends. With respect to this clone: The antigen is unknown.

Overall study results and limits: Rarefaction showed sorted-subset sequencing was incomplete despite large depth.

The clonotype was recovered from a man aged 18 to 29 in good health. The rearrangement joins TRBV19 to TRBJ2-2, with a tentative D call TRBD2 (5 bases). Material: memory CD4+ T cells sorted from blood. As for subset: CD45RA-negative fraction. The CDR3 DNA is TGTGCCAGTAGTATCCCTCGGGGAAGGGCGAACACCGGGGAGCTGTTTTTT. It is translated as CASSIPRGRANTGELFF.